This entry describes one TCR beta chain. Its antigen has not been determined. No much larger clonotype is one base removed from it; base qualities were not supplied. Germline trimming amounts to 2 bases on V and 6 bases on J, with 14 as the count of junction bases outside the gene matches. CDR1 LGHDT and CDR2 YNNKEL were looked up in the germline V gene (reference sequence). The CDR3 runs 17 amino acids, cysteine and phenylalanine included. Solely the CDR3 DNA is kept, with 51 bases framed from the first base. The CDR3 regions of human TCRbeta chains were subjected to immunosequencing. The authors' analysis ran thus. TCRs in the repertoires were compared against a reference library of SARS-CoV-2-specific TCRs that had been generated with the MIRA antigen-specificity platform. Breadth was defined as the fraction of unique TCRs that were SARS-CoV-2-associated. Depth was defined as the fraction of total T cells that were SARS-CoV-2-associated. Using the MIRA data, each spike-specific TCR was mapped to the spike region that the TCR reacts to and placed in a CD4 or CD8 class. Log10-transformed breadth and depth values were compared by one-way ANOVA with Sidak's multiple comparisons tests. TCRdb's version of the immuneACCESS table is confined to in-frame rearrangements and falls short of the full clone set. An unresolved V gene accounts for under half of the shortfall where checked; the remainder is of unknown origin. The V and J calls and clone size are taken from that table; D and trimming were inferred from the DNA. The sample profile shows about 140,000 clones; about 89% of them were found once. Clones ranked in the top ten supply about 4.5% of the sample.

The data originate from a study of T cell responses to AZD1222 COVID-19 vaccine (TCRdb year 2021). In the study overall: AZD1222 recipients with second doses at about 4 weeks or about 12 weeks were pooled, because spike-specific TCR depth and breadth did not differ between schedules. Trial participants were enrolled into age subgroups of 18-55, 56-69 and 70-plus years, which contained roughly 140, 27 and 60 TCR-sequenced participants, respectively. TCR sequencing covered 233 trial participants: approximately 200 given two doses of AZD1222 and about 26 given two doses of MenACWY control vaccine. Beyond this particular receptor, the publication reports: Only a handful of AZD1222 recipients were SARS-CoV-2 seropositive at baseline, limiting conclusions about previously exposed vaccinees. The vaccine-associated CD4 TCRs covered the entire spike protein, and the dominant responses fell in regions 160-218 and 743-854. After two AZD1222 doses, spike-specific TCR breadth and depth were significantly higher than at day 0 and than in MenACWY recipients. Most participants were white British and females outnumbered males, and the authors suggested that clonal diversity may have been underestimated. The 56-69-year group was small, and its depth increase did not reach significance, likely because of low power. Reportedly, close to half of the unique spike-specific TCRs recognized epitopes lying outside the regions that are mutated in the B.1.351 and B.1.1.7 variants. Because no day 14 peak-response samples were available, repertoires were characterized only after the peak T cell response.

The time point label, as the study defines it: baseline before first vaccination. Vaccinee samples came from UK trials COV001 and COV002, including a single-blind randomized controlled phase 2/3 trial of AZD1222 (ChAdOx1 nCoV-19) in healthy adults. Trial participant PBMC samples were collected at day 0 and day 28 after the second dose for TCRbeta chain sequencing. The V gene is TRBV3-1 (or the pseudogene TRBV3-2) and the J gene is TRBJ2-3; the junction holds 7 bases that match TRBD2. This TCR was recovered from an adult in good health. The sample here was peripheral blood, taken on day 0 of AZD1222 vaccination. The sequence in DNA is TGTGCCAGCAGCCAATGGATCATTGGGGGGGGTAAGGATACGCAGTATTTT. It translates as CASSQWIIGGGKDTQYF.